The 25 T cell receptor beta chains below all came from one sample that was sequenced in a study of beta chain features in type 1 diabetes. The investigators reverse transcribed all of the isolated RNA, so they sequenced expressed TCRB transcripts. Only in-frame clones appear in the TCRdb table, and some are missing; sequencing was by immunoSEQ multiplex PCR. The table has 680,000 or so clones, around an eighth seen once. These receptors are not linked to any known antigen. The study, taken as a whole, reports: Across all four CD4+ subsets, people with type 1 diabetes showed modestly shorter TCRB CDR3s.

Sequences were obtained from naive CD4+ T cells from blood. Every receptor here comes from a man younger than 35 with type 1 diabetes.

Written as DNA, the CDR3 is TGCAGCGTCCAAGGGGCTAGCTCATTAGCCAAAAACATTCAGTACTTC. Its protein product is CSVQGASSLAKNIQYF. The chain employs TRBV29-1 and TRBJ2-4; D assignment may be TRBD1 or TRBD2 (5 bases each). Germline CDR1 and CDR2: SQVTM and ANQGSEA. The CDR3 is 16 residues long. Trimming removed 6 bases from V and 0 bases from J, with 18 bases in between.

V and J are TRBV6-5 and TRBJ2-7; the D is unclear. Trimming shortened V by 2 bases and J by 1 base, and 9 bases separated the two germline ends. Germline CDR1 is MNHEY and CDR2 is SVGAGI. This CDR3 has 14 residues. Here the CDR3 reads CASSYGVGSYEQYF. The CDR3 DNA sequence: TGTGCCAGCAGTTACGGCGTCGGTTCCTACGAGCAGTACTTC.

V and J are TRBV4-2 and TRBJ1-1, with 8 bases fitting TRBD1. From germline, CDR1 is LGHNA and CDR2 YNFKEQ. The CDR3 spans 21 residues. V trimming: 0 bases; J trimming: 0 bases; junction bases outside the gene matches: 18. CDR3 sequence reads: CASSQDSVGQGLLSMNTEAFF. CDR3 nucleotides: TGTGCCAGCAGCCAAGATAGTGTTGGACAGGGATTATTATCCATGAACACTGAAGCTTTCTTT.

This clone was detected only a few times. The chain joins TRBV25-1 to TRBJ2-5; TRBD2 agrees at 11 bases. The germline V gene has CDR1 MGHDK and CDR2 SYGVNS. This CDR3 contains 15 residues. V was clipped by 2 bases and J by 4 bases; unmatched bases: 3. The CDR3 nucleotides are TGTGCCAGCAGTGAAGATACTAGCGGGGGAGAGACCCAGTACTTC. Protein sequence: CASSEDTSGGETQYF.

A few counts support this clone. CDR3 nucleotide sequence: TGTGCCTGGAGTGTTGGGTTAAGCTCGGCTGGCTACACCTTC. As protein: CAWSVGLSSAGYTF. This chain connects TRBV30 to TRBJ1-2, with D unclear. The CDR3 extends over 14 amino acids. The V end was cut by 0 bases, the J end by 7 bases, with 15 bases between. The germline gives CDR1 GTSNPN, CDR2 SVGIG (reference sequence).

This clone was picked up a small number of times. The CDR3 reads CASSRPTAGTEAFF. In nucleotides, the CDR3 is TGTGCCAGCAGCCGCCCGACCGCCGGCACTGAAGCTTTCTTT. This chain connects TRBV5-4 to TRBJ1-1; D unresolved. CDR3 length: 14 amino acids. The V and J ends lost 4 bases and 4 bases respectively, with 14 bases between them. CDR1 is SGHNT, CDR2 YYREEE, per germline (reference sequence).

This clone was seen a handful of times. This chain joins TRBV27 and TRBJ1-1; TRBD1 matches at 9 bases. V lost 7 bases, J lost 8 bases, and 14 bases stayed unmatched. The germline gives CDR1 MNHEY, CDR2 SMNVEV (reference sequence). The CDR3 is 15 residues long. The DNA of the CDR3 is TGTGCCAGCACTCACTGGACAGGGGATCGTCAAGAAGCTTTCTTT. It is translated as CASTHWTGDRQEAFF.

The CDR3 loop is CAWSVPGSNFGAFF. DNA of the CDR3: TGTGCCTGGAGCGTTCCCGGGTCAAACTTTGGAGCTTTCTTT. The V call is TRBV30, the J call TRBJ1-1; no clear D gene. V lost 3 bases, J lost 10 bases, and 21 bases lay in between. Germline V lookup: CDR1 GTSNPN, CDR2 SVGIG (reference sequence). This CDR3 spans 14 amino acids.

The rearrangement uses TRBV5-1 and TRBJ1-1, with D maybe TRBD1 (6 bases). V dropped 3 bases and J dropped 5 bases, with 17 bases sitting between them. Germline V gene sequence: CDR1 SGHRS, CDR2 YFSETQ. The CDR3 totals 15 residues. The CDR3 DNA reads as TGCGCCAGCAGCTCAACAGGGATGATATGGACTGAAGCTTTCTTT. Its translation is CASSSTGMIWTEAFF.

J is TRBJ1-2 and V is TRBV14; no definite D call. Trimming removed 2 bases at V and 2 bases at J, with 9 bases between. The CDR3 totals 14 residues. CDR1 and CDR2 from the germline V gene are SGHDN and FVKESK. CDR3 bases: TGTGCCAGCAGCCAAAAATCTCCGAACTATGGCTACACCTTC. This gives the protein CASSQKSPNYGYTF.

This clone was seen a few times. The chain links TRBV14 to TRBJ2-5; D call uncertain. CDR3 length: 13 amino acids. Trimming removed 3 bases from V and 5 bases from J, with 10 bases in between. CDR1 and CDR2 (germline): SGHDN, FVKESK. The DNA of the CDR3 is TGTGCCAGCAGCCATCCGGGCCCCGAGACCCAGTACTTC. It translates to CASSHPGPETQYF.

The V gene is TRBV5-1, the J gene TRBJ1-6, with 7 bases that match TRBD1. Trimming cost V 1 base and J 8 bases; bases outside gene matches: 0. Germline V gives CDR1 SGHRS, CDR2 YFSETQ. The CDR3 loop spans 13 amino acids. CDR3 sequence (DNA): TGCGCCAGCAGCTTGACAGGGGATTCACCCCTCCACTTT. Protein product: CASSLTGDSPLHF.

A few counts support this clone. The chain couples TRBV11-2 to TRBJ2-5, with TRBD2 matching 7 bases. This CDR3 is 18 amino acids long. J gave up 2 bases and V 2 bases, and 14 bases lay outside the gene matches. Germline values: CDR1 SGHAT, CDR2 FQNNGV. The CDR3 DNA is TGTGCCAGCAGCTTACCTGGTCGGGGACTACCCTTTCAAGAGACCCAGTACTTC. This gives the protein CASSLPGRGLPFQETQYF.

With respect to this clone: The same CDR3 arises from other DNA sequences in this sample as well. The J gene is TRBJ2-2, the V gene TRBV30, with D possibly being TRBD1 (6 bases). Trimming took 4 bases from V and 0 from J, leaving 6 bases between them. The CDR3 loop spans 13 amino acids. Germline loops: CDR1 GTSNPN, CDR2 SVGIG (reference sequence). The CDR3 DNA sequence: TGTGCCTGGACAGGGGCGAACACCGGGGAGCTGTTTTTT. Translated: CAWTGANTGELFF.

The V gene is TRBV6-1, the J gene TRBJ2-5; 10 nucleotides line up with TRBD1. CDR3 length equals 13 residues. The junction had 2 bases not matched to a gene; V was cut back by 6 bases and J by 4 bases. Germline lookup yields CDR1 MNHNS and CDR2 SASEGT. The CDR3 DNA reads as TGTGCCAGCAGGACAGGGGGCTTAGAGACCCAGTACTTC. It yields the protein CASRTGGLETQYF.

This clone was counted only a few times. This CDR3 reads CASSMLNTGELFF. The CDR3 DNA reads as TGTGCCAGCAGTATGCTGAACACCGGGGAGCTGTTTTTT. V usage is TRBV2 and J usage is TRBJ2-2; D uncertain. The V gene lost 5 bases and the J gene lost 1 base, with 5 bases spanning the gap. The CDR3 is made up of 13 amino acids. CDR1 is SNHLY and CDR2 is FYNNEI in the germline V gene.

Concerning this clone: This sample includes further DNA sequences coding for the same CDR3. J is TRBJ2-7 and V is TRBV15; D possibly corresponds to TRBD2 (5 bases). The germline V gene has CDR1 LNHNV and CDR2 YYDKDF (reference sequence). The CDR3 runs to 13 residues. V was trimmed by 0 bases and J by 3 bases, leaving 6 bases between them. The chain's CDR3 is CATSRDRDYEQYF. The DNA of the CDR3 is TGTGCCACCAGCAGAGATCGGGACTACGAGCAGTACTTC.

The J gene is TRBJ2-3, the V gene TRBV30, with no clear D. Trimming stripped 4 bases from V and 2 bases from J, with 13 bases between. The CDR3 covers 14 residues. The germline V gene has CDR1 GTSNPN and CDR2 SVGIG (reference sequence). This CDR3 is CAWTRQPATDTQYF. CDR3 coding DNA: TGTGCCTGGACCCGACAACCTGCCACAGATACGCAGTATTTT.

The rearrangement uses TRBV5-4 and TRBJ2-5; 7 nucleotides match TRBD2. Germline loops: CDR1 SGHNT, CDR2 YYREEE (reference sequence). J gave up 0 bases and V 2 bases, and 10 bases lay outside the gene matches. The CDR3 runs 17 residues. This CDR3 is CASSFLWGAGNQETQYF. Written as DNA, the CDR3 is TGTGCCAGCAGCTTCCTTTGGGGAGCGGGGAACCAAGAGACCCAGTACTTC. The full variable domain, its missing parts supplied by reference TRBV5-4 and TRBJ2-5, is ETGVTQSPTHLIKTRGQQVTLRCSSQSGHNTVSWYQQALGQGPQFIFQYYREEENGRGNFPPRFSGLQFPNYSSELNVNALELDDSALYLCASSFLWGAGNQETQYFGPGTRLLVL.

This chain links TRBV19 with TRBJ1-6; the D is unclear. Trimming removed 5 bases at V and 7 bases at J, with 12 bases between. Germline CDR1 and CDR2: LNHDA and SQIVND (reference sequence). CDR3 length: 14 amino acids. CDR3 in amino acids: CASSSGLENSPLHF. The CDR3 DNA sequence: TGTGCCAGTAGTTCCGGACTGGAAAATTCACCCCTCCACTTT.

This clone occurred a few times. The sample contains more than one DNA sequence encoding this CDR3. This chain joins TRBV7-9 and TRBJ1-1; D might be TRBD1 (5 bases). Germline V CDR1 and CDR2: SEHNR, FQNEAQ (reference sequence). V lost 2 bases, J lost 5 bases, and 9 bases lay in between. The CDR3 sequence is 13 residues long. The chain's CDR3 is CASSLPGNTEAFF. CDR3 in DNA: TGTGCCAGCAGCTTACCAGGGAATACTGAAGCTTTCTTT.

The chain links TRBV18 to TRBJ2-5, with TRBD1 matching over 7 bases. CDR1 and CDR2 from the germline V gene are KGHSH and LQKENI. V dropped 3 bases and J dropped 5; count of bases not matched to a gene: 15. This CDR3 region has 17 residues. The chain's CDR3 is CASSPDSGTVISETQYF. Here the CDR3 DNA reads TGTGCCAGCTCACCCGACTCCGGGACAGTGATTTCGGAGACCCAGTACTTC. The full variable domain, rest sourced from reference TRBV18 and TRBJ2-5, is NAGVMQNPRHLVRRRGQEARLRCSPMKGHSHVYWYRQLPEEGLKFMVYLQKENIIDESGMPKERFSAEFPKEGPSILRIQQVVRGDSAAYFCASSPDSGTVISETQYFGPGTRLLVL.

This clone was seen more than once but under ten times. The chain uses TRBV5-1 and TRBJ1-1; possible D gene TRBD1, 5 bases. V was shortened by 1 base and J by 5 bases, with 12 bases between the two germline ends. Germline V lookup: CDR1 SGHRS, CDR2 YFSETQ. The CDR3 loop spans 14 amino acids. DNA of the CDR3: TGCGCCAGCAGCTTGTTAGGCAGGGATACTGAAGCTTTCTTT. It codes for CASSLLGRDTEAFF. Full variable domain (outside the CDR3, taken from reference TRBV5-1 and TRBJ1-1): KAGVTQTPRYLIKTRGQQVTLSCSPISGHRSVSWYQQTPGQGLQFLFEYFSETQRNKGNFPGRFSGRQFSNSRSEMNVSTLELGDSALYLCASSLLGRDTEAFFGQGTRLTVV.

CDR3 in DNA: TGTGCCAGCAGCCACCAGTGGCGGACAGATTATGGCTACACCTTC. Protein sequence: CASSHQWRTDYGYTF. The V and J genes are TRBV5-6 and TRBJ1-2; maybe TRBD1 (6 bases). V dropped 4 bases and J dropped 5 bases, with 18 bases sitting between them. Germline CDR1 reads SGHDT; CDR2 reads YYEEEE. CDR3 length: 15 residues.

The chain has TRBV18 and TRBJ2-3; D remains ambiguous. V was shortened by 6 bases and J by 0 bases, with 4 bases between the two germline ends. The CDR3 has 12 amino acids. Germline V gene data show CDR1 as KGHSH and CDR2 as LQKENI. CDR3 sequence: CASSLSTDTQYF. DNA of the CDR3: TGTGCCAGCTCTCTTAGCACAGATACGCAGTATTTT. Combining the CDR3 with reference TRBV18 and TRBJ2-3 gives the whole variable domain NAGVMQNPRHLVRRRGQEARLRCSPMKGHSHVYWYRQLPEEGLKFMVYLQKENIIDESGMPKERFSAEFPKEGPSILRIQQVVRGDSAAYFCASSLSTDTQYFGPGTRLTVL.